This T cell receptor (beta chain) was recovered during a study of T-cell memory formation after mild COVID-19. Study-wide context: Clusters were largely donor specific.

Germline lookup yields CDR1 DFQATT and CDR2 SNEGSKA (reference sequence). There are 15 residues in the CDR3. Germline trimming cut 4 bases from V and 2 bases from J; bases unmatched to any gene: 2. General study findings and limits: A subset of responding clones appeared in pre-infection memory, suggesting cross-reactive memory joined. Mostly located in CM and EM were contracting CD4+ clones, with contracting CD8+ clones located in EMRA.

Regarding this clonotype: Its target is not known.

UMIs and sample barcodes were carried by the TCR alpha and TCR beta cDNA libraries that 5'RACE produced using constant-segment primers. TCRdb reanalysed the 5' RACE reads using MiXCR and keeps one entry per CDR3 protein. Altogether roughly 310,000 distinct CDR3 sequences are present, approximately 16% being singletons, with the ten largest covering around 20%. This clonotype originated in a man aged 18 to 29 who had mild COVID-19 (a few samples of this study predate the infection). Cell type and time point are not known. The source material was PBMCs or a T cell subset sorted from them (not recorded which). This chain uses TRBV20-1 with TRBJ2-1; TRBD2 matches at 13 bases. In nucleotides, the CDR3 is TGCAGTGCTATGACTAGCGGGGGGACCTACAATGAGCAGTTCTTC. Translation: CSAMTSGGTYNEQFF.